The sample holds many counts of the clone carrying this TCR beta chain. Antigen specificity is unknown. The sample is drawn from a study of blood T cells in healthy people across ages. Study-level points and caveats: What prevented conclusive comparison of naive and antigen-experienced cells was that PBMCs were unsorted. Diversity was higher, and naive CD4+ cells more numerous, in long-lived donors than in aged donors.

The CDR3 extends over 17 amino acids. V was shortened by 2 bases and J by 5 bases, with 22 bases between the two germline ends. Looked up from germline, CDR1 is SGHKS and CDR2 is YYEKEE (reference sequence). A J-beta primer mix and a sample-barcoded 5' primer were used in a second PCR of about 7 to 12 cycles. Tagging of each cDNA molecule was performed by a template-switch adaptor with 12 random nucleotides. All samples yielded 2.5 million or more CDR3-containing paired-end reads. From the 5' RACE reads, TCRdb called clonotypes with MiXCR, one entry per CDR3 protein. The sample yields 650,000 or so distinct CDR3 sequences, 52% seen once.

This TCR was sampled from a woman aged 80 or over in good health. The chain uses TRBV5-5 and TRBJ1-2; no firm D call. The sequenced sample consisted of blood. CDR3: CASSFRVDLLTPYGYTF. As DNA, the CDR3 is TGTGCCAGCAGCTTCCGGGTCGACCTCCTGACTCCGTATGGCTACACCTTC. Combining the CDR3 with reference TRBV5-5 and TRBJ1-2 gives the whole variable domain DAGVTQSPTHLIKTRGQQVTLRCSPISGHKSVSWYQQVLGQGPQFIFQYYEKEERGRGNFPDRFSARQFPNYSSELNVNALLLGDSALYLCASSFRVDLLTPYGYTFGSGTRLTVV.